The 25 T cell receptor beta chains below come from one sample, sequenced in a study of cytomegalovirus exposure and HLA in healthy donors. A multiplex PCR was run with 60 Vbeta primers and 13 Jbeta primers. Profiling relied on immunoSEQ multiplex PCR, and the TCRdb table lists in-frame clones only, not all of them. The table has 150,000 to 200,000 clones, about 87% seen once; the top ten hold about 1.7%. The sample comprised PBMCs. Every receptor here comes from a woman aged 18 to 35 in good health and CMV-seronegative.

As for this clone: This specimen includes other DNA sequences encoding the same CDR3. This chain connects TRBV29-1 to TRBJ1-1, with TRBD1 matching 9 bases. Germline-derived CDR1 and CDR2 are SQVTM and ANQGSEA. The V and J ends lost 3 bases and 7 bases, in that order; junction bases with no gene match: 9. This CDR3 region has 14 residues. CDR3 sequence reads: CSVEETGGWNEAFF. The CDR3 DNA is TGCAGCGTTGAGGAGACAGGGGGTTGGAATGAAGCTTTCTTT.

The chain links TRBV6-1 to TRBJ2-7; perhaps TRBD1 as D (6 bases). V lost 5 bases to trimming and J lost 5 bases, with 13 bases between them. Germline CDR1 and CDR2: MNHNS and SASEGT. This CDR3 region has 13 residues. CDR3 loop: CASSNREVHEQYF. DNA of the CDR3: TGTGCCAGCAGTAACAGGGAAGTCCACGAGCAGTACTTC.

The chain joins TRBV29-1 to TRBJ2-1, with 15 bases that match TRBD2. Per the germline V gene, CDR1 is SQVTM and CDR2 is ANQGSEA. Trimming took 2 bases from V and 7 from J; bases not matched to a gene: 3. The CDR3 extends over 15 amino acids. The DNA for the CDR3 is TGCAGCGTTGAAAAGGGACTAGCGGGAGGAAATGAGCAGTTCTTC. Residues: CSVEKGLAGGNEQFF.

The gene calls are TRBV6-5 and TRBJ2-4; 7 bases map to TRBD1. The length of the CDR3 is 15 residues. CDR1 is MNHEY and CDR2 is SVGAGI in the germline V gene. V dropped 5 bases and J dropped 2; count of bases not matched to a gene: 6. As DNA, the CDR3 is TGTGCCAGCAGTCCCTACAGGGGAACCAAAAACATTCAGTACTTC. This sequence encodes CASSPYRGTKNIQYF.

This clone was counted only a few times. This chain uses TRBV30 with TRBJ1-5, with D possibly being TRBD1 (6 bases). The V gene lost 2 bases and the J gene lost 4 bases, with 6 bases spanning the gap. CDR3 size: 12 residues. CDR1 is GTSNPN and CDR2 is SVGIG in the germline V gene (reference sequence). CDR3 sequence reads: CAWSTGNQPQHF. Written as DNA, the CDR3 is TGTGCCTGGAGTACAGGGAATCAGCCCCAGCATTTT.

V and J are TRBV28 and TRBJ1-6, with TRBD1 identical over 10 bases. Unmatched junction bases numbered 4, after V lost 5 bases and J lost 9 bases. CDR1 and CDR2 from the germline V gene are MDHEN and SYDVKM. The length of the CDR3 is 14 residues. The DNA of the CDR3 is TGTGCCAGCAGTCCGACAGGGGGCGGTTCACCCCTCCACTTT. Protein sequence: CASSPTGGGSPLHF.

The sample holds one count of this clone. V usage is TRBV30 and J usage is TRBJ2-3; TRBD2 matches 8 bases. The CDR3 sequence is 14 residues long. The germline V gene encodes CDR1 GTSNPN and CDR2 SVGIG (reference sequence). V gave up 8 bases and J gave up 3 bases; unmatched junction bases: 10. The CDR3 DNA reads as TGTGCCACCTCGGGTAGCGGGGATACAGATACGCAGTATTTT. It translates to CATSGSGDTDTQYF.

On this clone: A read error may be the cause here, since a much bigger clone is one base away. The chain combines TRBV28 with TRBJ1-1, with 7 bases that match TRBD1. Germline assignment: CDR1 MDHEN and CDR2 SYDVKM. V trimming: 5 bases; J trimming: 2 bases; junction bases outside the gene matches: 2. CDR3 length: 13 residues. The CDR3 bases are TGTGCCAGCAGTCGACAGGGAAACACTGAAGCTTTCTTT. This sequence encodes CASSRQGNTEAFF.

CDR3 sequence (DNA): TGTGCCAGCAGCCAAGGCCGGGAACTCGCTTACTACGAGCAGTACTTC. This encodes CASSQGRELAYYEQYF. The genes are TRBV4-2 and TRBJ2-5; D perhaps matches TRBD2 (5 bases). The J call may be mistaken, given a closer DNA end match to TRBJ2-7. Germline assignment: CDR1 LGHNA and CDR2 YNFKEQ. CDR3 length: 16 residues.

The chain combines TRBV7-3 with TRBJ2-1, with 7 bases lining up with TRBD2. The V gene's germline CDR1 is SGHTA and CDR2 FQGTGA. The CDR3 runs 17 residues. V lost 3 bases and J lost 2; bases outside the gene matches: 10. The CDR3 region is CASSLLAETLPYNEQFF. For the CDR3, the DNA is TGTGCCAGCAGCTTGCTAGCGGAAACTCTCCCCTACAATGAGCAGTTCTTC.

This clone was picked up one time. The chain combines TRBV4-1 with TRBJ2-7, with 10 bases identical to TRBD1. Germline V lookup: CDR1 MGHRA, CDR2 YSYEKL. The CDR3 runs to 15 residues. V lost 4 bases to trimming and J lost 4 bases; unmatched junction nucleotides: 7. The CDR3 loop is CASSLSGTGAYEQYF. In DNA form, the CDR3 reads TGCGCCAGCAGCCTATCCGGGACAGGGGCGTACGAGCAGTACTTC.

V is TRBV10-3 and J is TRBJ2-7, with 13 bases fitting TRBD2. With V trimmed by 0 bases and J by 1 base, 3 bases remained unmatched. CDR3 length: 17 amino acids. Germline V gene sequence: CDR1 ENHRY, CDR2 SYGVKD. Here the CDR3 DNA reads TGTGCCATCAGTGAGTCCCGGACTAGCGGGGGTTCCTACGAGCAGTACTTC. Translated: CAISESRTSGGSYEQYF.

V is TRBV29-1 and J is TRBJ1-3, with a tentative D call TRBD1 (5 bases). V lost 4 bases and J 3 bases, leaving 13 bases between the germline ends. The CDR3 runs to 14 residues. Germline V gene data show CDR1 as SQVTM and CDR2 as ANQGSEA. This CDR3 reads CSVGQGVGGNTIYF. The CDR3 DNA follows: TGCAGCGTTGGCCAGGGCGTAGGTGGAAACACCATATATTTT.

The rearrangement joins TRBV27 to TRBJ2-3, with 8 nucleotides matching TRBD2. The CDR3 consists of 15 residues. The V segment lost 4 bases and the J segment 2 bases; nucleotides outside the gene matches: 5. CDR1 and CDR2 (germline): MNHEY, SMNVEV (reference sequence). The CDR3 coding sequence is TGTGCCAGCAGTTACCAGCGGGGGTACACAGATACGCAGTATTTT. Translated, it gives CASSYQRGYTDTQYF.

This sequence joins TRBV25-1 and TRBJ1-4; a weak D match, TRBD1 (5 bases). Germline-derived CDR1 and CDR2 are MGHDK and SYGVNS. Trimming removed 4 bases from V and 8 bases from J, with 14 bases in between. CDR3 length equals 14 residues. The CDR3: CASSVPGGDEKLFF. The DNA of the CDR3 is TGTGCCAGCAGTGTCCCGGGGGGGGACGAAAAACTGTTTTTT.

This clone was recorded a few times. CDR3 nucleotides: TGTGCCAGCTCGCGGGATATAGCGGGAGGCCAGGGAAATGAGCAGTTCTTC. This translates into CASSRDIAGGQGNEQFF. The chain joins TRBV18 to TRBJ2-1; 10 nucleotides agree with TRBD2. The J segment lost 7 bases and the V segment lost 6 bases, leaving 15 bases of the junction unmatched. CDR1 KGHSH and CDR2 LQKENI come from the germline V gene. The CDR3 is 17 residues long.

V is TRBV5-1 and J is TRBJ2-2; weak D call: TRBD1 (5 bases). The CDR3 runs to 14 residues. In germline, CDR1 is SGHRS, CDR2 YFSETQ. The V gene lost 8 bases and the J gene lost 0 bases, with 11 bases spanning the gap. CDR3 coding DNA: TGCGCCAGTAAAACAGGTTCGAACACCGGGGAGCTGTTTTTT. It specifies CASKTGSNTGELFF.

The chain employs TRBV5-1 and TRBJ2-7, with D possibly TRBD2 on 6 matching bases. Germline CDR1 SGHRS, CDR2 YFSETQ. The CDR3 covers 18 residues. Trimming took 1 base from V and 4 from J, leaving 24 bases between them. The CDR3 protein is CASSLLTDQTGTDYEQYF. In nucleotides, the CDR3 is TGCGCCAGCAGCTTGTTGACTGATCAAACCGGGACTGATTACGAGCAGTACTTC. The entire variable domain, with the rest obtained from reference TRBV5-1 and TRBJ2-7, is as follows: KAGVTQTPRYLIKTRGQQVTLSCSPISGHRSVSWYQQTPGQGLQFLFEYFSETQRNKGNFPGRFSGRQFSNSRSEMNVSTLELGDSALYLCASSLLTDQTGTDYEQYFGPGTRLTVT.

The chain couples TRBV6-6 to TRBJ2-7; D is uncertain. V gave up 0 bases and J gave up 1 base, with 10 bases separating them. Germline CDR1 and CDR2: MNHNY and SVGAGI (reference sequence). The CDR3 covers 15 residues. The CDR3 here is CASSYSTPHSYEQYF. CDR3 DNA: TGTGCCAGCAGTTACTCGACACCTCATTCCTACGAGCAGTACTTC.

The rearrangement uses TRBV4-1 and TRBJ1-4, with 10 nucleotides matching TRBD1. This CDR3 contains 16 residues. The germline CDR1 and CDR2 sequences are MGHRA and YSYEKL. The V gene end was trimmed by 2 bases and the J gene end by 5 bases; junction bases not matched to a gene: 5. CDR3 in DNA: TGCGCCAGCAGCCAATTACCGGGACAGGGGAATGAAAAACTGTTTTTT. Protein: CASSQLPGQGNEKLFF.

The chain joins TRBV6-5 to TRBJ2-7; 7 bases agree with TRBD1. J was trimmed by 2 bases and V by 5 bases; bases with no gene match: 9. Germline values: CDR1 MNHEY, CDR2 SVGAGI. The CDR3 sequence is 15 residues long. The CDR3 DNA sequence: TGTGCCAGCAGTACCGACAGGGCAGGACCCTACGAGCAGTACTTC. This codes for CASSTDRAGPYEQYF.

The rearrangement joins TRBV4-2 to TRBJ1-4, with a tentative D call TRBD1 (6 bases). The length of the CDR3 is 18 residues. Trimming shortened V by 2 bases and J by 2 bases, and 18 bases separated the two germline ends. Germline V gene lookup returns CDR1 LGHNA and CDR2 YNFKEQ. CDR3 in DNA: TGTGCCAGCAGCCAATCGGACAGTTCGGCCGTCACTAATGAAAAACTGTTTTTT. It encodes CASSQSDSSAVTNEKLFF.

The rearrangement uses TRBV6-1 and TRBJ1-3, with TRBD1 as a possible D gene (6 bases). The CDR3 length is 15 residues. Germline V gene sequence: CDR1 MNHNS, CDR2 SASEGT. The V end lost 7 bases, the J end lost 4 bases, and 17 bases lay between the germline ends. The CDR3 reads CASTTNRDGGNTIYF. CDR3 DNA: TGTGCCAGCACTACAAACAGGGATGGAGGAAACACCATATATTTT.

The chain couples TRBV18 to TRBJ1-1, with a possible D match to TRBD1 (5 bases). Trimming took 3 bases from V and 1 from J, leaving 12 bases between them. This CDR3 region has 15 residues. Germline-derived CDR1 and CDR2 are KGHSH and LQKENI. CDR3 region: CASSPTFGQNTEAFF. CDR3 bases: TGTGCCAGCTCACCTACGTTTGGACAGAACACTGAAGCTTTCTTT.

This clone appeared a single time. The chain uses TRBV6-5 and TRBJ2-7; 8 bases line up with TRBD1. The V gene's germline CDR1 is MNHEY and CDR2 SVGAGI. This CDR3 contains 14 residues. The V and J ends lost 5 bases and 4 bases, in that order; junction bases with no gene match: 7. CDR3 in amino acids: CASSPRTGRYEQYF. For the CDR3, the DNA is TGTGCCAGCAGTCCCCGGACAGGGAGGTACGAGCAGTACTTC.